The text below deals with one T cell receptor beta chain. Germline values: CDR1 LGHNA, CDR2 YNFKEQ. The CDR3 has 15 residues. The germline V and J ends were trimmed by 1 base and 5 bases, with 14 bases remaining between them. These data come from a study of blood T cell repertoires in COVID-19. Whole-study context: PBMCs, B-cell-depleted T cells, or T cells provided the cDNA or gDNA that made up the material.

In the original workflow: Nucleated cell counts were estimated from reference gene primer amplification. Profiling relied on immunoSEQ multiplex PCR, and the TCRdb table lists in-frame clones only, not all of them. V and J calls and clone size come straight from that table; D and trimming were deduced from the DNA. The sample lists over 200,000 clones; more than 80% were seen once. V gene TRBV4-2 combines with J gene TRBJ1-1, with D maybe TRBD1 (6 bases). The TCR was taken from an elderly woman with COVID-19, enrolled during active disease. The sequenced material came from peripheral blood. CDR3: CASSQGTAQGTEAFF. The DNA of the CDR3 is TGTGCCAGCAGCCAAGGTACAGCCCAGGGGACTGAAGCTTTCTTT.